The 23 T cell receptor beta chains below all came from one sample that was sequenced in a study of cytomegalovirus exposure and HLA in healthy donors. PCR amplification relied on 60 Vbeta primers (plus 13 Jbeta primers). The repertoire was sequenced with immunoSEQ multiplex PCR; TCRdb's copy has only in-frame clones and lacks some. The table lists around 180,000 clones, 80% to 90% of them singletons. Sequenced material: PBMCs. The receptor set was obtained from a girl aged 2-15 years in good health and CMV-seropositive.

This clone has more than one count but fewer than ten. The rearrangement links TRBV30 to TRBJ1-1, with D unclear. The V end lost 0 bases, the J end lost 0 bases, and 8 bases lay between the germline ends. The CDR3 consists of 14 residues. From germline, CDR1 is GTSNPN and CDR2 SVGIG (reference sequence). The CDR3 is CAWSVAGLNTEAFF. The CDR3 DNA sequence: TGTGCCTGGAGTGTCGCGGGGTTGAACACTGAAGCTTTCTTT. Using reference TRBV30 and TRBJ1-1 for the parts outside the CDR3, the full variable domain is SQTIHQWPATLVQPVGSPLSLECTVEGTSNPNLYWYRQAAGRGLQLLFYSVGIGQISSEVPQNLSASRPQDRQFILSSKKLLLSDSGFYLCAWSVAGLNTEAFFGQGTRLTVV.

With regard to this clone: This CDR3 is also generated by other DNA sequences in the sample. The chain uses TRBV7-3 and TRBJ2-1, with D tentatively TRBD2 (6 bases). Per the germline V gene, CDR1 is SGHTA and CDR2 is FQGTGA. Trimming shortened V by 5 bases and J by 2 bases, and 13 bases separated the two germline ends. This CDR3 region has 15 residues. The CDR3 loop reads CASSPRLAPYNEQFF. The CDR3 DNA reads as TGTGCCAGCAGCCCCCGGCTAGCGCCCTACAATGAGCAGTTCTTC. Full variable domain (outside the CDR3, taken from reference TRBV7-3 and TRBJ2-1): GAGVSQTPSNKVTEKGKYVELRCDPISGHTALYWYRQSLGQGPEFLIYFQGTGAADDSGLPNDRFFAVRPEGSVSTLKIQRTERGDSAVYLCASSPRLAPYNEQFFGPGTRLTVL.

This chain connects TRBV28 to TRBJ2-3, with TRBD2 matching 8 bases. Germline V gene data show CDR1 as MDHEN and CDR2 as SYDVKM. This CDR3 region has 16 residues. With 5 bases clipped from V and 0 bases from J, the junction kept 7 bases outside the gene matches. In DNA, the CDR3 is TGTGCCAGCAGTCCAGCCCGACTAGCGAGCACAGATACGCAGTATTTT. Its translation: CASSPARLASTDTQYF. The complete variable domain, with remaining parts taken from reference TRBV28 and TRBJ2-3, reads DVKVTQSSRYLVKRTGEKVFLECVQDMDHENMFWYRQDPGLGLRLIYFSYDVKMKEKGDIPEGYSVSREKKERFSLILESASTNQTSMYLCASSPARLASTDTQYFGPGTRLTVL.

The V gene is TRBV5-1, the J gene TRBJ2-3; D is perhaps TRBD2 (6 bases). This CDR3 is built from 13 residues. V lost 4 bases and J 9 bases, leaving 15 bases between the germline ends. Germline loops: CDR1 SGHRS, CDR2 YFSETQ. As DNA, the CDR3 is TGCGCCAGCAGCGAAACGGACCGGGGGACGCAGTATTTT. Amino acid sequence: CASSETDRGTQYF.

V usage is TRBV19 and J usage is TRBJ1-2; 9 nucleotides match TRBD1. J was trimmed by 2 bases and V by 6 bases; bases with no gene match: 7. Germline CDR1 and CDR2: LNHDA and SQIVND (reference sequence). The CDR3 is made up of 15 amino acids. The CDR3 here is CASSIPGTGNYGYTF. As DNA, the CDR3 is TGTGCCAGTAGCATCCCTGGGACAGGGAACTATGGCTACACCTTC.

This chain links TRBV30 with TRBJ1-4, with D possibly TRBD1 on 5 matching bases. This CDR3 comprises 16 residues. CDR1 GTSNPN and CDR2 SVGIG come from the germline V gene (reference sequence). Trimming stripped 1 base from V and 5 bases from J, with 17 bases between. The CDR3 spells CAWSGYRIQQNEKLFF. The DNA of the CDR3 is TGTGCCTGGAGTGGGTACAGGATTCAACAAAATGAAAAACTGTTTTTT.

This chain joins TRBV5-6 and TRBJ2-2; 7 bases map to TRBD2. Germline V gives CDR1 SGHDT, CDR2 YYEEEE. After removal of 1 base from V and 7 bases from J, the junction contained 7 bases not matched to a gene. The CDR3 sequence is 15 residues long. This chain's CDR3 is CASSLPGRGGGELFF. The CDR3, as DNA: TGTGCCAGCAGCTTGCCAGGGAGGGGCGGCGGGGAGCTGTTTTTT.

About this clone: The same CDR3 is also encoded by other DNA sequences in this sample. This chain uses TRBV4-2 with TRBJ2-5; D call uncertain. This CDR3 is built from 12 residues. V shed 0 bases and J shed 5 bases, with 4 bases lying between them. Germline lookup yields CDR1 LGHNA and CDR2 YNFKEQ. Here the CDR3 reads CASSQDSETQYF. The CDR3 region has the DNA TGTGCCAGCAGCCAAGATAGTGAGACCCAGTACTTC.

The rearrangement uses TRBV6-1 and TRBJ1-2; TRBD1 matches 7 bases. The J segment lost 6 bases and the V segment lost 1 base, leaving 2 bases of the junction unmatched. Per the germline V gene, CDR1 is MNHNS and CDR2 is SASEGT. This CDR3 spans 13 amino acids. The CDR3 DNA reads TGTGCCAGCAGTGAAGGCACAGGGGATGGCTACACCTTC. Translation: CASSEGTGDGYTF.

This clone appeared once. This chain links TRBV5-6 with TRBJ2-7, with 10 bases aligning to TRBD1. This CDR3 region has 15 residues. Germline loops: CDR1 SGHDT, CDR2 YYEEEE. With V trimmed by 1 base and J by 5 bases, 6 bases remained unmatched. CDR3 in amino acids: CASSLWGQGLHEQYF. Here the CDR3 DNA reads TGTGCCAGCAGCTTGTGGGGACAGGGGTTACACGAGCAGTACTTC.

For the CDR3, the DNA is TGTGCCAGCTCAGCATTAGGGGCCTACGAGCAGTACTTC. Its protein is CASSALGAYEQYF. The rearrangement joins TRBV18 to TRBJ2-7, with D perhaps matching TRBD1 (5 bases). CDR3 length: 13 amino acids. The germline V gene has CDR1 KGHSH and CDR2 LQKENI. Trimming left V 5 bases short and J 2 bases short, with 10 bases between.

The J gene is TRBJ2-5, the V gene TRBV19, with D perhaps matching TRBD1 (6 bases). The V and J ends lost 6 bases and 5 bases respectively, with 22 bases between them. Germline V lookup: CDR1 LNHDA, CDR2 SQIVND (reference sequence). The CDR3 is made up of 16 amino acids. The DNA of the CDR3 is TGTGCCAGTAGAAGGGTAACAGGGCGGGCGGAGGAGACCCAGTACTTC. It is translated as CASRRVTGRAEETQYF.

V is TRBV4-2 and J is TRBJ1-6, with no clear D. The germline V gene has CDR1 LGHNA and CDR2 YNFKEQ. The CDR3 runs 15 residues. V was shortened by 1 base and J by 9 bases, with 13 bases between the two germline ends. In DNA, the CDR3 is TGTGCCAGCAGCCAAGGGGGAGGGAAGGGTTCACCCCTCCACTTT. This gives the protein CASSQGGGKGSPLHF.

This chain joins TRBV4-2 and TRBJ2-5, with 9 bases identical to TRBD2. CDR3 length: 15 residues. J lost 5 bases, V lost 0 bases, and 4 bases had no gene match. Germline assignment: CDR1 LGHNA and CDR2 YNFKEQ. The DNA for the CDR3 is TGTGCCAGCAGCCAAGATAGCGGGAGAGGGGAGACCCAGTACTTC. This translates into CASSQDSGRGETQYF.

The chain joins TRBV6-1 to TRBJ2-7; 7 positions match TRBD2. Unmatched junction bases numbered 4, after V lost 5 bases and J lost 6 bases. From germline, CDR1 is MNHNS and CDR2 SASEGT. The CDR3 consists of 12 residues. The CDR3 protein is CASSTRELEQYF. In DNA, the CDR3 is TGTGCCAGCAGTACGCGGGAGCTCGAGCAGTACTTC.

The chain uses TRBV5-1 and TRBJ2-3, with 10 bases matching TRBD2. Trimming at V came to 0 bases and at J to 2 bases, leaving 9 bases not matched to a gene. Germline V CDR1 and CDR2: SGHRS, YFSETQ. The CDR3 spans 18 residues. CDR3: CASSLGLAGVAATDTQYF. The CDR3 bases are TGCGCCAGCAGCTTGGGGCTAGCGGGAGTAGCAGCCACAGATACGCAGTATTTT.

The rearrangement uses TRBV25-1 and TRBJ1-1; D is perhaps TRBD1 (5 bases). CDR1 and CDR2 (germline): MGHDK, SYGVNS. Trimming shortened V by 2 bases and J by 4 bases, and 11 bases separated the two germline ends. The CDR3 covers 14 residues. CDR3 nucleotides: TGTGCCAGCAGTGAAAGCTGGGGGGGCACTGAAGCTTTCTTT. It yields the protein CASSESWGGTEAFF. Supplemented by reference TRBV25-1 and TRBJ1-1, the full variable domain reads EADIYQTPRYLVIGTGKKITLECSQTMGHDKMYWYQQDPGMELHLIHYSYGVNSTEKGDLSSESTVSRIRTEHFPLTLESARPSHTSQYLCASSESWGGTEAFFGQGTRLTVV.

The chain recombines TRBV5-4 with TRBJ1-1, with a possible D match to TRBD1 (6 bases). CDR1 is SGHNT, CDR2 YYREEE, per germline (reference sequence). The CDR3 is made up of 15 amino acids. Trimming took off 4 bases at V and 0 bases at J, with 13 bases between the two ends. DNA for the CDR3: TGTGCCAGCAGCCAGGGGAGGGCCCTGAACACTGAAGCTTTCTTT. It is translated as CASSQGRALNTEAFF.

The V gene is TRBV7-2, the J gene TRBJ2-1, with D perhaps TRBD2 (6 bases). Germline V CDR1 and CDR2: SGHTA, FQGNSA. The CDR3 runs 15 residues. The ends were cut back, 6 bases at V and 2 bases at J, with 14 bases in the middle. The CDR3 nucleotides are TGTGCCAGCAGTTTGGGAGGTGGGACCTACAATGAGCAGTTCTTC. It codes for CASSLGGGTYNEQFF.

The CDR3 reads CASSPRESYGYTF. The CDR3 bases are TGTGCCAGCAGTCCCAGGGAAAGCTATGGCTACACCTTC. The chain has TRBV6-6 and TRBJ1-2; D is possibly TRBD1 (5 bases). This CDR3 has 13 amino acids. The germline V and J ends were trimmed by 5 bases and 4 bases, with 11 bases remaining between them. Germline values: CDR1 MNHNY, CDR2 SVGAGI (reference sequence).

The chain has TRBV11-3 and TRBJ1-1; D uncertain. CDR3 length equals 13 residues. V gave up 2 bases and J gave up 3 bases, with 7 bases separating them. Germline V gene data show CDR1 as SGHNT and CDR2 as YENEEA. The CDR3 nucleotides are TGTGCCAGCAGCTTATTTTCGGACACTGAAGCTTTCTTT. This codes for CASSLFSDTEAFF. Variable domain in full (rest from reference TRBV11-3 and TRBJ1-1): EAGVVQSPRYKIIEKKQPVAFWCNPISGHNTLYWYLQNLGQGPELLIRYENEEAVDDSQLPKDRFSAERLKGVDSTLKIQPAELGDSAVYLCASSLFSDTEAFFGQGTRLTVV.

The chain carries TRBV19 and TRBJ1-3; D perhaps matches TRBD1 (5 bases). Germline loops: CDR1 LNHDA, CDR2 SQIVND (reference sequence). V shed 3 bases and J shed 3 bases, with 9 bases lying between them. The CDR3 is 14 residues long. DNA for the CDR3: TGTGCCAGTAGTATCTCGGGGGTTGGAAACACCATATATTTT. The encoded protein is CASSISGVGNTIYF.

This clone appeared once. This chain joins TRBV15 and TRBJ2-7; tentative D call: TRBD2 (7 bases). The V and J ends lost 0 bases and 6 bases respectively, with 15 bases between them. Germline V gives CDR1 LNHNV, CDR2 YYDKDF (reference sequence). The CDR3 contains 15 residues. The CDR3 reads CATSRERGGKGEQYF. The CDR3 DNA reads TGTGCCACCAGCAGAGAAAGGGGGGGGAAGGGCGAGCAGTACTTC.